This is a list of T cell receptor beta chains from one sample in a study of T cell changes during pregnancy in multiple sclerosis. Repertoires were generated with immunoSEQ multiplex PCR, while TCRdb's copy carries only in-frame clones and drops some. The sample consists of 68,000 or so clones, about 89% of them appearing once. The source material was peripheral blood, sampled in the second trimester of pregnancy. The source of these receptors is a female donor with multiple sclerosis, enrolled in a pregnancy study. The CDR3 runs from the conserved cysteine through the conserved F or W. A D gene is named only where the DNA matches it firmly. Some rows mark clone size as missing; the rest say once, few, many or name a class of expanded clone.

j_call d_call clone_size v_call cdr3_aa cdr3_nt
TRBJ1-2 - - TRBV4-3 CASSQENPGDYSYTF TGCGCCAGCAGCCAAGAAAATCCAGGGGACTATAGCTACACCTTC
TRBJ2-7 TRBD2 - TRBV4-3 CASSQDPGLASYEQYF TGCGCCAGCAGCCAAGATCCCGGACTAGCCTCCTACGAGCAGTACTTC
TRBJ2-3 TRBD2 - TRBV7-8 CASSRYGRGATDTQYF TGTGCCAGCAGCCGGTATGGGCGGGGGGCCACAGATACGCAGTATTTT
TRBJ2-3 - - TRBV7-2 CASSLLTGGATDTQYF TGTGCCAGCAGCTTATTGACCGGGGGAGCAACAGATACGCAGTATTTT
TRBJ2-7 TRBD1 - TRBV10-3 CAISAPGQGVYEQYF TGTGCCATCAGTGCCCCGGGACAGGGGGTTTACGAGCAGTACTTC
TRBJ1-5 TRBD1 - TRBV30 CAWSDRGYQPQHF TGTGCCTGGTCGGACAGGGGGTATCAGCCCCAGCATTTT
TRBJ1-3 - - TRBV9 CASSVSSGVGNTIYF TGTGCCAGCAGCGTAAGCTCAGGGGTAGGAAACACCATATATTTT
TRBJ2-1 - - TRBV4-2 CASSQASIDWRSYNEQFF TGTGCCAGCAGCCAAGCATCTATCGACTGGAGGTCCTACAATGAGCAGTTCTTC
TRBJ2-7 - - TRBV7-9 CASTLGRGDEQYF TGTGCCAGCACTCTGGGCAGGGGCGACGAGCAGTACTTC
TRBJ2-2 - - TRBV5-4 CASSLGSRHETGELFF TGTGCCAGCAGCTTGGGATCGCGACACGAGACCGGGGAGCTGTTTTTT
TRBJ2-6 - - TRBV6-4 CASSDSIGGRISSGANVLTF TGTGCCAGCAGTGACTCTATAGGGGGACGGATATCCTCTGGGGCCAACGTCCTGACTTTC
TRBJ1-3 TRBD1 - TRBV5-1 CASSRVQGARGNTIYF TGCGCCAGCAGCCGAGTACAGGGGGCGCGAGGAAACACCATATATTTT
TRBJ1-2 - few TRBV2 CASSFGDLFYGYTF TGTGCCAGCAGTTTTGGCGACTTGTTCTATGGCTACACCTTC
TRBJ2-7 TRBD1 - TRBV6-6 CASCRGTDNSYEQYF TGTGCCAGCTGCCGAGGGACAGACAACTCCTACGAGCAGTACTTC
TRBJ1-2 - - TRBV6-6 CASSRPYVRTNTF TGTGCCAGCAGTCGCCCTTACGTCCGGACAAACACCTTC
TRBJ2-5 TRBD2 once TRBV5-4 CASSWSGSPETQYF TGTGCCAGCAGCTGGAGCGGGAGCCCGGAGACCCAGTACTTC
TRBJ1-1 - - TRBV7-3 CASSLSGGGEAFF TGTGCCAGCAGCTTAAGTGGGGGAGGGGAGGCTTTCTTT
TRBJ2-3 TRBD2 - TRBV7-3 CASSWGLAPTDTQYF TGTGCCAGCAGCTGGGGACTAGCCCCCACAGATACGCAGTATTTT
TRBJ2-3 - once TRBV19 CATSKQTTDTQYF TGTGCCACCAGCAAACAGACCACAGATACGCAGTATTTT
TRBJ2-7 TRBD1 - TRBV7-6 CASSKRDRTYEQYF TGTGCCAGCAGCAAACGGGACAGGACCTACGAGCAGTACTTC
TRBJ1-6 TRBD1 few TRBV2 CASTTTGQESSPLHF TGTGCCAGCACAACGACGGGACAGGAAAGTTCACCCCTCCACTTT
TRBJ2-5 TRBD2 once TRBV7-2 CASSFGGGGRETQYF TGTGCCAGCAGCTTTGGCGGGGGTGGGAGAGAGACCCAGTACTTC
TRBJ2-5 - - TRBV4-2 CASSPGQSQETQYF TGTGCCAGCAGCCCTGGACAGAGCCAAGAGACCCAGTACTTC
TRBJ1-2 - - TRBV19 CASSIASYGYTF TGTGCCAGTAGTATAGCCAGCTATGGCTACACCTTC
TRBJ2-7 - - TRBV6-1 CASREGGQSYEQYF TGTGCCAGCAGGGAGGGGGGACAGTCCTACGAGCAGTACTTC
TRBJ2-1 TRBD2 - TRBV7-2 CASGSSGGAGLQFF TGTGCCAGCGGATCTAGCGGGGGGGCCGGGCTGCAGTTCTTC
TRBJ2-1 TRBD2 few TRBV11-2 CASSPLHSSGGANEQFF TGTGCCAGCAGCCCACTTCACTCTAGCGGGGGGGCGAATGAGCAGTTCTTC
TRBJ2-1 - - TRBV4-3 CASSQEGRGAPYPYNEQFF TGCGCCAGCAGCCAAGAGGGTCGGGGGGCTCCTTACCCCTACAATGAGCAGTTCTTC
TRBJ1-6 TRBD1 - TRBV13 CASSIQDRPGSPLHF TGTGCCAGCAGCATTCAGGACAGGCCGGGGTCCCCCCTCCACTTT
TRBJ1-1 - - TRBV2 CASSEANPRGGTEAFF TGTGCCAGCAGTGAAGCGAATCCCCGAGGGGGCACTGAAGCTTTCTTT
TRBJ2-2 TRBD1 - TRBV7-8 CASSFGTGYTGELFF TGTGCCAGCAGCTTCGGGACAGGTTACACCGGGGAGCTGTTTTTT
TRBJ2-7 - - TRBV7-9 CASSPATGGPLDYEQYF TGTGCCAGCAGCCCCGCTACAGGAGGGCCGCTAGACTACGAGCAGTACTTC
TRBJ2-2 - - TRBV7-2 CASSLGGIRGLFF TGTGCCAGCAGCTTAGGGGGCATAAGGGGGCTGTTTTTT
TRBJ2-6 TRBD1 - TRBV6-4 CASSTGDSGANVLTF TGTGCCAGCAGCACAGGGGACTCTGGGGCCAACGTCCTGACTTTC
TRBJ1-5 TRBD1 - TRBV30 CAWSPWTGYQPQHF TGTGCCTGGAGTCCCTGGACAGGGTATCAGCCCCAGCATTTT
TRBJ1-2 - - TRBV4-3 CASSQDGQGSDYGYTF TGCGCCAGCAGCCAAGATGGGCAGGGGAGCGACTATGGCTACACCTTC
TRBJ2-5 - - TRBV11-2 CASSFVRQGRGETQYF TGTGCCAGCAGCTTTGTAAGACAGGGGAGGGGAGAGACCCAGTACTTC
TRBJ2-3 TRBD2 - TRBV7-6 CASSPTERGNTQYF TGTGCCAGCAGCCCGACGGAGCGGGGGAATACGCAGTATTTT
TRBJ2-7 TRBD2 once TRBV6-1 CASPDPAGGEDEQYF TGTGCCAGCCCTGACCCGGCGGGGGGCGAAGACGAGCAGTACTTC
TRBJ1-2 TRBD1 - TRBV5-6 CASSPDRGSYGYTF TGTGCCAGCAGCCCTGACAGGGGAAGCTATGGCTACACCTTC
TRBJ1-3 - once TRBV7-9 CASSSTGNTIYF TGTGCCAGCAGCTCCACAGGAAACACCATATATTTT
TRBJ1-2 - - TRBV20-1 CSASRGYTF TGCAGTGCTAGCCGTGGCTACACCTTC
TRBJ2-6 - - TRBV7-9 CASSLTVKSSGANVLTF TGTGCCAGCAGCTTGACAGTAAAAAGCTCTGGGGCCAACGTCCTGACTTTC
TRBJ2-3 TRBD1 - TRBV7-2 CASSATGSGTDTQYF TGTGCCAGCAGCGCGACAGGGAGCGGCACAGATACGCAGTATTTT
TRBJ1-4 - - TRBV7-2 CASRQPGVATNEKLFF TGTGCCAGCAGGCAGCCGGGGGTTGCAACTAATGAAAAACTGTTTTTT
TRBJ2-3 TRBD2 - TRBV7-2 CASSLPGGGDQDTQYF TGTGCCAGCAGCTTACCTGGCGGGGGGGACCAGGATACGCAGTATTTT
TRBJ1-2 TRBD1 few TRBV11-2 CASGQGLYGYTF TGTGCCAGCGGACAGGGTCTCTATGGCTACACCTTC
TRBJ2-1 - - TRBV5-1 CASSLGQLRTYNEQFF TGCGCCAGCAGCTTGGGACAGCTCCGTACCTACAATGAGCAGTTCTTC
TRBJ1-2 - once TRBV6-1 CAEGVSGQGRGYTF TGTGCCGAAGGCGTCTCAGGGCAGGGGAGAGGCTACACCTTC
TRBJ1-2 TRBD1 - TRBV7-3 CASSPRAQGGGYTF TGTGCCAGCAGCCCGAGGGCTCAGGGGGGTGGCTACACCTTC
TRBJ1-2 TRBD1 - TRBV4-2 CASSRPGQPHGYTF TGTGCCAGCAGCCGACCGGGACAGCCTCATGGCTACACCTTC
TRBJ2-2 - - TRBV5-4 CASRPRGHTGELFF TGTGCCAGCAGACCCAGGGGACACACCGGGGAGCTGTTTTTT
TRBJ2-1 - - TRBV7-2 CASSSTGDEQFF TGTGCCAGCAGCTCGACCGGGGATGAGCAGTTCTTC
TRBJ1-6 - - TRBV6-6 CVSGSSYNSPLHF TGTGTAAGTGGGAGCTCCTATAATTCACCCCTCCACTTT